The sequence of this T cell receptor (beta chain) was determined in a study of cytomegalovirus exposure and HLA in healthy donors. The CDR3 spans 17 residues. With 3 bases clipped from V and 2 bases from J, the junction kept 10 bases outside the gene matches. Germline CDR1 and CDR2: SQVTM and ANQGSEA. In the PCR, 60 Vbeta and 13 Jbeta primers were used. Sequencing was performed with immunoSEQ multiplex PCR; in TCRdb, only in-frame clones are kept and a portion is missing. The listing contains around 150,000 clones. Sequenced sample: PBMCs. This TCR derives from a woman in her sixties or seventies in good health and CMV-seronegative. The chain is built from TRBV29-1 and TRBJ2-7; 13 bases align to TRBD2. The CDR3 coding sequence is TGCAGCGTTGACATTTTTGGGACTAGCGGGACGCCCTACGAGCAGTACTTC. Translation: CSVDIFGTSGTPYEQYF.